This T cell receptor beta chain came from a study of tumor and adjacent non-tumor tissue in lung cancer. Overall study: The patients, roughly eleven men and 5 or 6 women, were about 30 to 85 with stage I to III disease.

A remark on this clonotype: The antigen remains unidentified. A much larger clonotype is one base distant, so this may be a read error.

Three rounds of nested PCR, following a modified ARM-PCR protocol, produced the TCRbeta library. Via MiXCR, TCRdb re-called the multiplex PCR reads, giving one row per CDR3 protein. In the table there are roughly 120,000 distinct CDR3 sequences, over 55% of which are singletons. The CDR3 totals 15 residues. Between the trimmed V and J ends, which lost 9 bases and 0 bases, there was a span of 16 bases. CDR1 SGHKS and CDR2 YYEKEE come from the germline V gene (reference sequence). General study points: Tumor tissue had significantly higher TCR diversity than normal lung. In normal lung, the top 100 clones were significantly more dominant than in tumor.

This sample's RNA came from whole unsorted tissue. This non-tumor lung sample came from over 3 cm beyond the tumor edge. Donors were chemotherapy-naive, newly diagnosed lung cancer surgical patients in China, August–late 2014. This TCR derives from a man aged 55 to 70 with non-small cell lung cancer. Sequenced sample: distant non-tumor lung tissue. V is TRBV5-5 and J is TRBJ2-1; D is possibly TRBD1 (6 bases). The CDR3 here is CAIRSTGSSYNEQFF. The CDR3 bases are TGTGCCATCAGGTCGACAGGCAGCTCCTACAATGAGCAGTTCTTC.